One and the same sample provided the 16 T cell receptor beta chains below, sequenced in a study of blood T cell repertoires in COVID-19. TCRdb's copy holds only in-frame clones and misses some; the assay was immunoSEQ multiplex PCR. This sample has over 95,000 clones; around 83% occur once, and the top ten carry roughly 5%. The specimen sequenced was peripheral blood. The receptors were gathered from a woman aged 55 to 70 with COVID-19, enrolled during active disease.

The CDR3 loop is CSASTASGGYQETQYF. The CDR3 bases are TGCAGTGCTAGTACTGCTAGCGGGGGGTACCAAGAGACCCAGTACTTC. The J gene is TRBJ2-5, the V gene TRBV20-1; 11 bases align to TRBD2. The CDR3 has 16 amino acids. The J segment lost 0 bases and the V segment lost 3 bases, leaving 6 bases of the junction unmatched. CDR1 is DFQATT, CDR2 SNEGSKA, per germline (reference sequence).

The V gene is TRBV4-2, the J gene TRBJ2-5; 12 bases fit TRBD2. The CDR3 has 18 residues. With V trimmed by 4 bases and J by 3 bases, 12 bases remained unmatched. The V gene's germline CDR1 is LGHNA and CDR2 YNFKEQ. The CDR3 loop reads CASSRGLAGREPEETQYF. The CDR3 DNA sequence: TGTGCCAGCAGCCGAGGACTAGCGGGGCGAGAACCCGAAGAGACCCAGTACTTC.

V and J are TRBV6-2 or TRBV6-3 and TRBJ2-3; 11 bases map to TRBD2. Germline values: CDR1 MNHEY, CDR2 SVGEGT. Unmatched junction bases numbered 14, after V lost 6 bases and J lost 6 bases. CDR3 size: 17 residues. The CDR3 region has the DNA TGTGCCAGCAGCTCCCCCCCGCTAGCGGGGGGTCAGGATACGCAGTATTTT. This encodes CASSSPPLAGGQDTQYF.

J is TRBJ2-5 and V is TRBV4-1, with 10 bases identical to TRBD2. The trim removed 3 bases at V and 5 bases at J, leaving 12 bases unmatched. The germline V gene encodes CDR1 MGHRA and CDR2 YSYEKL. This CDR3 comprises 17 residues. The CDR3 DNA follows: TGCGCCAGCAGCCACGTCGGTAGCGGGGGGCCAGGTGAGACCCAGTACTTC. Translating it yields CASSHVGSGGPGETQYF.

Written as DNA, the CDR3 is TGTGCCAGCAGCGAAACGCTATTAGTAGAGGCGGGACAGCTAAACACCATATATTTT. This translates into CASSETLLVEAGQLNTIYF. V and J are TRBV9 and TRBJ1-3; TRBD1 matches 7 bases. Germline V gene sequence: CDR1 SGDLS, CDR2 YYNGEE. V was pared by 3 bases and J by 6 bases, with 21 bases of the junction left unmatched. CDR3 size: 19 residues.

The rearrangement joins TRBV6-5 to TRBJ1-2; the D gene is possibly TRBD1 (6 bases). V was pared by 8 bases and J by 4 bases, with 11 bases between. This CDR3 spans 12 amino acids. CDR1 is MNHEY, CDR2 SVGAGI, per germline. The CDR3 DNA sequence: TGTGCCAGCGTTGGACAGCTCTATGGCTACACCTTC. Its translation: CASVGQLYGYTF.

The rearrangement uses TRBV5-4 and TRBJ2-7, with D unclear. This CDR3 region has 14 residues. V was clipped by 0 bases and J by 5 bases, with 12 bases between them. Germline CDR1 is SGHNT and CDR2 is YYREEE (reference sequence). CDR3 sequence: CASSLAVPHDEQYF. In nucleotides, the CDR3 is TGTGCCAGCAGCTTGGCTGTGCCACACGACGAGCAGTACTTC.

The chain combines TRBV7-9 with TRBJ1-5; TRBD1 matches 11 bases. CDR1 SEHNR and CDR2 FQNEAQ come from the germline V gene (reference sequence). The V and J ends lost 1 base and 4 bases, in that order; junction bases with no gene match: 3. The CDR3 runs to 16 residues. The CDR3 coding sequence is TGTGCCAGCAGCTTAGGGACAGGGGGCCTAAATCAGCCCCAGCATTTT. This sequence encodes CASSLGTGGLNQPQHF.

This sequence joins TRBV7-9 and TRBJ1-1; 10 bases match TRBD1. V lost 5 bases to trimming and J lost 8 bases; unmatched junction nucleotides: 11. The CDR3 is made up of 15 amino acids. Germline V gene sequence: CDR1 SEHNR, CDR2 FQNEAQ (reference sequence). The CDR3 DNA sequence: TGTGCCAGCAGCATCGGGCTGACAGGGGGCACCGAAGCTTTCTTT. Residues: CASSIGLTGGTEAFF. The complete variable domain, with remaining parts taken from reference TRBV7-9 and TRBJ1-1, reads DTGVSQNPRHKITKRGQNVTFRCDPISEHNRLYWYRQTLGQGPEFLTYFQNEAQLEKSRLLSDRFSAERPKGSFSTLEIQRTEQGDSAMYLCASSIGLTGGTEAFFGQGTRLTVV.

J is TRBJ1-1 and V is TRBV6-2 or TRBV6-3; D remains ambiguous. Germline-derived CDR1 and CDR2 are MNHEY and SVGEGT. Trimming removed 4 bases from V and 3 bases from J, with 9 bases in between. The CDR3 contains 13 residues. CDR3 region: CASSSQAYTEAFF. The CDR3 coding sequence is TGTGCCAGCAGTTCTCAGGCTTACACTGAAGCTTTCTTT.

The rearrangement links TRBV6-2 or TRBV6-3 to TRBJ2-7; 9 bases fit TRBD1. The germline CDR1 and CDR2 sequences are MNHEY and SVGEGT. V lost 2 bases and J lost 3; bases outside the gene matches: 8. CDR3 length: 16 residues. DNA of the CDR3: TGTGCCAGCAGTTACGAGAAGACAGGGGGAAGCTACGAGCAGTACTTC. As protein: CASSYEKTGGSYEQYF.

The chain has TRBV7-9 and TRBJ1-6, with D possibly matching TRBD1 (5 bases). This CDR3 is 13 amino acids long. V was cut by 4 bases and J by 13 bases, with 14 bases left in between. Germline loops: CDR1 SEHNR, CDR2 FQNEAQ (reference sequence). The CDR3 coding sequence is TGTGCCAGCAGCTGGGGCCTTGACAGTCCCCTCCACTTT. It translates to CASSWGLDSPLHF.

The chain combines TRBV7-8 with TRBJ1-2; tentatively, D is TRBD1 (6 bases). Germline CDR1 and CDR2: SGHVS and FQNEAQ. The germline V and J ends were trimmed by 5 bases and 10 bases, with 23 bases remaining between them. The CDR3 totals 15 residues. The CDR3 nucleotides are TGTGCCAGCAGCCCATCCAGGGGCGCTTTGTCTGACTACACCTTC. It is translated as CASSPSRGALSDYTF.

This sequence joins TRBV19 and TRBJ2-7; TRBD2 might be the D (5 bases). With 6 bases removed from V and 0 bases from J, the gap between germline ends came to 12 bases. The germline V gene encodes CDR1 LNHDA and CDR2 SQIVND (reference sequence). The CDR3 has 14 amino acids. Here the CDR3 DNA reads TGTGCCAGTAGAGAACGGAGGAGCTCCTACGAGCAGTACTTC. It translates to CASRERRSSYEQYF.

This chain connects TRBV7-9 to TRBJ1-1; 7 bases agree with TRBD1. The germline CDR1 and CDR2 sequences are SEHNR and FQNEAQ (reference sequence). Trimming removed 5 bases from V and 1 base from J; junction bases left unmatched: 1. The CDR3 covers 13 residues. This CDR3 reads CASSGTENTEAFF. CDR3 nucleotide sequence: TGTGCCAGCAGCGGGACAGAGAACACTGAAGCTTTCTTT.

In its sample, this clone was seen once. CDR3 DNA sequence: TGTGCCAGCAGCCTTGACACAGGGAACAATCAGCCCCAGCATTTT. Its protein product is CASSLDTGNNQPQHF. This chain uses TRBV7-2 with TRBJ1-5; a weak D match, TRBD1 (6 bases). The CDR3 covers 15 residues. Trimming removed 5 bases at V and 3 bases at J, with 14 bases between. Germline CDR1 and CDR2: SGHTA and FQGNSA.